The 22 T cell receptor beta chains given below trace back to one sample, sequenced in a study of shared clonotypes between healthy human individuals. Data came from immunoSEQ multiplex PCR; TCRdb stores just in-frame clones and leaves some out. The sample contains 850,000 to 1,200,000 clones, 65% to 75% of which appear only once. Sequencing was done on a sample of memory CD4+ T cells sorted from blood. Described subset: CD45RA-negative fraction. The receptors shown here come from a man aged 18 to 29 in good health.

V usage is TRBV6-4 and J usage is TRBJ1-5, with 7 bases aligning to TRBD1. In germline, CDR1 is MRHNA, CDR2 SNTAGT. This CDR3 has 13 residues. Trimming cost V 3 bases and J 9 bases; bases outside gene matches: 5. The CDR3 region is CASSERQGGPQHF. The CDR3 DNA is TGTGCCAGCAGTGAGAGGCAGGGGGGGCCCCAGCATTTT.

This chain connects TRBV19 to TRBJ1-6; no definite D call. The CDR3 totals 14 residues. The germline CDR1 and CDR2 sequences are LNHDA and SQIVND (reference sequence). Trimming took off 7 bases at V and 6 bases at J, with 13 bases between the two ends. The CDR3 region has the DNA TGTGCCAGTACGCGGGTTTTCGGTAATTCACCCCTCCACTTT. It specifies CASTRVFGNSPLHF.

This clone has a count of ten or more. The V gene is TRBV25-1, the J gene TRBJ1-6; the D gene is possibly TRBD1 (6 bases). The CDR3 spans 16 residues. Germline CDR1 is MGHDK and CDR2 is SYGVNS. V was clipped by 4 bases and J by 10 bases, with 20 bases between them. The CDR3 DNA is TGTGCCAGCAGTGGAGGGACGAGGGGGAGTGGATCACCCCTCCACTTT. Translation: CASSGGTRGSGSPLHF.

This clone turned up a few times. The gene calls are TRBV6-1 and TRBJ1-6; TRBD1 is a possible D gene (5 bases). This CDR3 spans 14 amino acids. Germline V lookup: CDR1 MNHNS, CDR2 SASEGT. The ends were cut back, 6 bases at V and 9 bases at J, with 15 bases in the middle. The CDR3 protein is CASRNWQGGSPLHF. CDR3 bases: TGTGCCAGCAGAAATTGGCAGGGAGGTTCACCCCTCCACTTT.

The rearrangement joins TRBV7-8 to TRBJ1-5; D unclear. V was clipped by 6 bases and J by 5 bases, with 17 bases between them. Germline lookup yields CDR1 SGHVS and CDR2 FQNEAQ. CDR3 length: 15 amino acids. The CDR3 loop is CASSFAAGIHQPQHF. Here the CDR3 DNA reads TGTGCCAGCAGTTTTGCTGCGGGGATCCATCAGCCCCAGCATTTT.

V is TRBV21-1 and J is TRBJ2-7; the table names TRBD2, a call not compared with the DNA. TRBV21-1 is a documented pseudogene. The CDR3 length is 15 residues. The CDR3 protein is CASSKARGSAHEQYF. The CDR3, as DNA: TGTGCCAGCAGCAAAGCAAGAGGTAGCGCGCACGAGCAGTACTTC.

The chain is built from TRBV19 and TRBJ1-1, with D possibly being TRBD1 (6 bases). CDR1 and CDR2 from the germline V gene are LNHDA and SQIVND (reference sequence). V was trimmed by 9 bases and J by 4 bases, leaving 21 bases between them. The CDR3 is made up of 15 amino acids. As DNA, the CDR3 is TGTGCCAGCCACCCTGGGATCCTCAGGGGCACTGAAGCTTTCTTT. Amino acid sequence: CASHPGILRGTEAFF.

This chain connects TRBV5-8 to TRBJ1-2; 7 bases fit TRBD1. The CDR3 is 15 residues long. Germline V gene sequence: CDR1 SGHTS, CDR2 YDEGEE. V dropped 4 bases and J dropped 1; count of bases not matched to a gene: 7. The CDR3 loop is CASSRGQDYNYGYTF. As DNA, the CDR3 is TGTGCCAGCAGCCGAGGACAGGACTATAACTATGGCTACACCTTC.

This clone was counted once. The chain couples TRBV6-5 to TRBJ2-1, with 11 bases aligning to TRBD2. The germline CDR1 and CDR2 sequences are MNHEY and SVGAGI. Losses at the gene ends were 0 bases for V and 7 bases for J; bases not matched to a gene: 2. The CDR3 runs 15 residues. The CDR3 sequence is CASSYSASGRNEQFF. CDR3 nucleotide sequence: TGTGCCAGCAGTTACTCTGCTAGCGGGAGGAATGAGCAGTTCTTC.

A remark on this clone: Other DNA sequences in the same sample also yield this CDR3. The chain recombines TRBV5-1 with TRBJ2-5, with TRBD1 as a possible D gene (5 bases). CDR3 length: 13 residues. The V gene's germline CDR1 is SGHRS and CDR2 YFSETQ. Deletions cut 4 bases from V and 1 base from J, with 8 bases between. The CDR3 here is CASSITGQETQYF. DNA for the CDR3: TGCGCCAGCAGCATCACAGGCCAAGAGACCCAGTACTTC.

V usage is TRBV6-1 and J usage is TRBJ1-2; 10 nucleotides agree with TRBD1. The V gene's germline CDR1 is MNHNS and CDR2 SASEGT. V dropped 4 bases and J dropped 8; count of bases not matched to a gene: 7. The CDR3 extends over 14 amino acids. This CDR3 is CASSALDRGEGYTF. As DNA, the CDR3 is TGTGCCAGCAGTGCCTTGGACAGGGGGGAAGGCTACACCTTC.

CDR3 sequence (DNA): TGCGCCAGCAGCTACGACAGGGTTGGCAACGAGCAGTACTTC. It yields the protein CASSYDRVGNEQYF. This chain joins TRBV5-1 and TRBJ2-7; TRBD1 agrees at 7 bases. The trim removed 3 bases at V and 5 bases at J, leaving 8 bases unmatched. This CDR3 comprises 14 residues. Germline V gene sequence: CDR1 SGHRS, CDR2 YFSETQ.

The V gene is TRBV5-1, the J gene TRBJ2-5; 7 bases line up with TRBD2. Germline CDR1 and CDR2: SGHRS and YFSETQ. The V and J ends lost 1 base and 7 bases, in that order; junction bases with no gene match: 4. This CDR3 is 13 amino acids long. The CDR3 DNA reads TGCGCCAGCAGCTTGTCATGGGAGGGGACCCAGTACTTC. Translating gives CASSLSWEGTQYF.

The chain recombines TRBV30 with TRBJ2-1; D is possibly TRBD1 or TRBD2 (5 bases each). With 3 bases removed from V and 10 bases from J, the gap between germline ends came to 22 bases. The germline V gene has CDR1 GTSNPN and CDR2 SVGIG (reference sequence). The CDR3 has 15 amino acids. The CDR3 DNA is TGTGCCTGGAGCCATACCGGGACCAATCCTAGGGAGCAGTTCTTC. It yields the protein CAWSHTGTNPREQFF.

As to this clone: Other DNA sequences in this sample translate to the same CDR3. The chain joins TRBV6-1 to TRBJ2-7; D may be TRBD1 (5 bases). V was pared by 1 base and J by 2 bases, with 9 bases between. From germline, CDR1 is MNHNS and CDR2 SASEGT. This CDR3 has 14 residues. The DNA of the CDR3 is TGTGCCAGCAGTGAAGGGGGCAGACCCTACGAGCAGTACTTC. Translating it yields CASSEGGRPYEQYF.

The V call is TRBV6-5, the J call TRBJ1-4; D is perhaps TRBD1 (5 bases). The CDR3 has 14 amino acids. V shed 7 bases and J shed 6 bases, with 15 bases lying between them. The germline CDR1 and CDR2 sequences are MNHEY and SVGAGI. The CDR3 loop reads CASKPGQAYEKLFF. The CDR3 DNA sequence: TGTGCCAGCAAGCCGGGGCAGGCATATGAAAAACTGTTTTTT.

The chain combines TRBV7-6 with TRBJ2-7, with 7 bases that match TRBD1. Germline lookup yields CDR1 SGHVS and CDR2 FNYEAQ. The CDR3 spans 15 residues. Trimming cost V 3 bases and J 4 bases; bases outside gene matches: 9. CDR3 sequence reads: CASSFMTGNTYEQYF. The CDR3 DNA is TGTGCCAGCAGCTTTATGACAGGGAATACTTACGAGCAGTACTTC.

The V gene is TRBV14, the J gene TRBJ2-6; 7 bases align to TRBD1. Trimming removed 3 bases from V and 2 bases from J; junction bases left unmatched: 13. The germline V gene encodes CDR1 SGHDN and CDR2 FVKESK. This CDR3 is built from 19 residues. CDR3 protein: CASSHGRRGRSPGANVLTF. For the CDR3, the DNA is TGTGCCAGCAGCCACGGTAGAAGGGGGCGCTCGCCTGGGGCCAACGTCCTGACTTTC.

This clone appeared once. This CDR3 is also generated by other DNA sequences in the sample. V usage is TRBV7-3 and J usage is TRBJ2-3; D is uncertain. V lost 4 bases, J lost 6 bases, and 8 bases lay in between. The V gene's germline CDR1 is SGHTA and CDR2 FQGTGA. The CDR3 loop spans 12 amino acids. The CDR3 spells CASSSPPDTQYF. The CDR3 nucleotides are TGTGCCAGCAGCTCACCCCCGGATACGCAGTATTTT.

The chain couples TRBV28 to TRBJ2-2; D uncertain. Trimming took off 5 bases at V and 4 bases at J, with 8 bases between the two ends. CDR1 and CDR2 from the germline V gene are MDHEN and SYDVKM. The CDR3 sequence is 13 residues long. CDR3 in DNA: TGTGCCAGCAGTCTCCGGATCACCGGGGAGCTGTTTTTT. Its translation is CASSLRITGELFF.

The gene calls are TRBV5-8 and TRBJ1-5; D unresolved. Germline values: CDR1 SGHTS, CDR2 YDEGEE. This CDR3 has 15 residues. V gave up 0 bases and J gave up 3 bases, with 10 bases separating them. CDR3 in amino acids: CASSLEGGNNQPQHF. CDR3 DNA sequence: TGTGCCAGCAGCTTGGAGGGAGGTAACAATCAGCCCCAGCATTTT.

The V and J genes are TRBV18 and TRBJ2-1, with TRBD2 matching over 9 bases. The germline V gene encodes CDR1 KGHSH and CDR2 LQKENI. V gave up 0 bases and J gave up 4 bases; unmatched junction bases: 4. This CDR3 comprises 16 residues. In nucleotides, the CDR3 is TGTGCCAGCTCACCACCGGCAGCGGGAGGATACAATGAGCAGTTCTTC. Protein sequence: CASSPPAAGGYNEQFF.